These T cell receptor beta chains were read from a single sample in a study of control samples from healthy donors and cancer patients. Only in-frame clones appear in the TCRdb table, and some are missing; sequencing was by immunoSEQ multiplex PCR. The repertoire holds about 130,000 clones, with more than 70% as singletons. What was sequenced was blood. The receptors shown here come from a man aged 50-59 years in good health. Each CDR3 is given with its conserved first and last residue. The D gene is left open where the match is weak. Clone size is given for some rows only: seen once, a few or many times, or a class if the clone is expanded.

clone size: .
CDR3 length: 19
J gene: TRBJ2-3
V gene: TRBV12-1
D gene: .
CDR3 DNA: TGTGCCAGCAGCTGTCACCCGACATACCCTAGCGGGGGCACAGATACGCAGTATTTT
CDR3 protein: CASSCHPTYPSGGTDTQYF

clone size: .
CDR3 length: 13
J gene: TRBJ2-7
V gene: TRBV30
D gene: .
CDR3 DNA: TGTGCCTGGAGCAGGGGTTACGACTACGAGCAGTACTTC
CDR3 protein: CAWSRGYDYEQYF

clone size: .
CDR3 length: 14
J gene: TRBJ1-6
V gene: TRBV6-1
D gene: TRBD1
CDR3 DNA: TGTGCCAGCAGTGACGGCAGGGGGAATTCACCCCTCCACTTT
CDR3 protein: CASSDGRGNSPLHF

clone size: .
CDR3 length: 15
J gene: TRBJ1-4
V gene: TRBV18
D gene: .
CDR3 DNA: TGTGCCAGCTCACCCACCAAGAACCACAATGAAAAACTGTTTTTT
CDR3 protein: CASSPTKNHNEKLFF

clone size: .
CDR3 length: 15
J gene: TRBJ1-6
V gene: TRBV25-1
D gene: .
CDR3 DNA: TGTGCCAGCAGTGAATATGGTTCCGGAAATTCACCCCTCCACTTT
CDR3 protein: CASSEYGSGNSPLHF

clone size: .
CDR3 length: 19
J gene: TRBJ2-3
V gene: TRBV3-1/TRBV3-2
D gene: TRBD2
CDR3 DNA: TGTGCCAGCAGCCCTAACTTAGGGACTAGCGGGGGAGATACAGATACGCAGTATTTT
CDR3 protein: CASSPNLGTSGGDTDTQYF

clone size: .
CDR3 length: 15
J gene: TRBJ2-7
V gene: TRBV29-1
D gene: TRBD2
CDR3 DNA: TGCAGCGTTGAAGATCTCAGCGGGGGGTTATACGAGCAGTACTTC
CDR3 protein: CSVEDLSGGLYEQYF

clone size: .
CDR3 length: 13
J gene: TRBJ2-2
V gene: TRBV6-5
D gene: .
CDR3 DNA: TGTGCCAGCAGCCAAGTCGGTACCGGGGAGCTGTTTTTT
CDR3 protein: CASSQVGTGELFF

clone size: .
CDR3 length: 14
J gene: TRBJ1-2
V gene: TRBV23-1
D gene: .
CDR3 DNA: TGCGCCAGCAGTCAATCGAGGCAGATATATGGCTACACCTTC
CDR3 protein: CASSQSRQIYGYTF

clone size: few
CDR3 length: 15
J gene: TRBJ2-5
V gene: TRBV19
D gene: .
CDR3 DNA: TGTGCCAGTAGTATAGGAGGGGGGCTTGGTGAGACCCAGTACTTC
CDR3 protein: CASSIGGGLGETQYF

clone size: .
CDR3 length: 15
J gene: TRBJ1-1
V gene: TRBV19
D gene: .
CDR3 DNA: TGTGCCAGTAGTATAGTCTCCCAGGGAGGGACTGAAGCTTTCTTT
CDR3 protein: CASSIVSQGGTEAFF

clone size: once
CDR3 length: 15
J gene: TRBJ2-5
V gene: TRBV7-9
D gene: .
CDR3 DNA: TGTGCCAGCAGCATGGGGGGCGTCTGGGAAGAGACCCAGTACTTC
CDR3 protein: CASSMGGVWEETQYF

clone size: .
CDR3 length: 13
J gene: TRBJ2-3
V gene: TRBV9
D gene: TRBD1
CDR3 DNA: TGTGCCAGCGGACAGGGTTTGCCAGATACGCAGTATTTT
CDR3 protein: CASGQGLPDTQYF

clone size: .
CDR3 length: 13
J gene: TRBJ1-1
V gene: TRBV5-1
D gene: .
CDR3 DNA: TGCGCCAGCAGCACACAGGGTAACACTGAAGCTTTCTTT
CDR3 protein: CASSTQGNTEAFF

clone size: .
CDR3 length: 15
J gene: TRBJ1-1
V gene: TRBV10-2
D gene: .
CDR3 DNA: TGCGCCAGCAGGGAGACCCTACTAGTCAACACTGAAGCTTTCTTT
CDR3 protein: CASRETLLVNTEAFF

clone size: .
CDR3 length: 13
J gene: TRBJ2-7
V gene: TRBV29-1
D gene: TRBD1
CDR3 DNA: TGCAGCGTTCGGGACAGAGACTCCTACGAGCAGTACTTC
CDR3 protein: CSVRDRDSYEQYF

clone size: .
CDR3 length: 15
J gene: TRBJ2-7
V gene: TRBV5-8
D gene: .
CDR3 DNA: TGTGCCAGCAGCTTGGGTCCAAAAACCTCCTACGAGCAGTACTTC
CDR3 protein: CASSLGPKTSYEQYF

clone size: .
CDR3 length: 13
J gene: TRBJ2-2
V gene: TRBV28
D gene: .
CDR3 DNA: TGTGCCAGCAGTCTTACAGGGACCGGGGAGCTGTTTTTT
CDR3 protein: CASSLTGTGELFF

clone size: .
CDR3 length: 18
J gene: TRBJ2-2
V gene: TRBV3-1/TRBV3-2
D gene: TRBD1
CDR3 DNA: TGTGCCAGCAGCCAAGTCTTGACCGGGACAGGGTTCCCCGGGGAGCTGTTTTTT
CDR3 protein: CASSQVLTGTGFPGELFF

clone size: .
CDR3 length: 14
J gene: TRBJ1-5
V gene: TRBV2
D gene: .
CDR3 DNA: TGTGCCAGCAATGGAGGGAATAGCAATCAGCCCCAGCATTTT
CDR3 protein: CASNGGNSNQPQHF

clone size: .
CDR3 length: 15
J gene: TRBJ2-5
V gene: TRBV11-2
D gene: TRBD2
CDR3 DNA: TGTGCCAGCAGCTCCGCGGGGGGTCATCAAGAGACCCAGTACTTC
CDR3 protein: CASSSAGGHQETQYF

clone size: .
CDR3 length: 15
J gene: TRBJ2-3
V gene: TRBV5-1
D gene: TRBD2
CDR3 DNA: TGCGCCAGCAGCTTCTTAGCGGGACTCACAGATACGCAGTATTTT
CDR3 protein: CASSFLAGLTDTQYF

clone size: .
CDR3 length: 13
J gene: TRBJ2-7
V gene: TRBV10-3
D gene: .
CDR3 DNA: TGTGCCATCAGTGAGTCAAGAGGGCCCGAGCAGTACTTC
CDR3 protein: CAISESRGPEQYF

clone size: once
CDR3 length: 15
J gene: TRBJ1-1
V gene: TRBV6-5
D gene: TRBD1
CDR3 DNA: TGTGCCAGCGGCCGAATCAGGGGGGGGGACACTGAAGCTTTCTTT
CDR3 protein: CASGRIRGGDTEAFF

clone size: .
CDR3 length: 13
J gene: TRBJ1-5
V gene: TRBV2
D gene: .
CDR3 DNA: TGTGCCAGCAGGCGGGATAGCAATCAGCCCCAGCATTTT
CDR3 protein: CASRRDSNQPQHF

clone size: .
CDR3 length: 15
J gene: TRBJ1-1
V gene: TRBV14
D gene: TRBD1
CDR3 DNA: TGTGCCAGCAGCCAAGGCGACAGGGCGAACACTGAAGCTTTCTTT
CDR3 protein: CASSQGDRANTEAFF

clone size: .
CDR3 length: 14
J gene: TRBJ2-5
V gene: TRBV15
D gene: TRBD2
CDR3 DNA: TGTGCCACCATGTCGAGCGGGGGCTGGGAGACCCAGTACTTC
CDR3 protein: CATMSSGGWETQYF

clone size: .
CDR3 length: 12
J gene: TRBJ1-2
V gene: TRBV7-9
D gene: .
CDR3 DNA: TGTGCCAGCACTCTAACCGGGGCCCTCTACACCTTC
CDR3 protein: CASTLTGALYTF

clone size: .
CDR3 length: 14
J gene: TRBJ2-5
V gene: TRBV2
D gene: .
CDR3 DNA: TGTGCCAGCACCCACCTTAGCGGCCAAGAGACCCAGTACTTC
CDR3 protein: CASTHLSGQETQYF

clone size: once
CDR3 length: 16
J gene: TRBJ2-2
V gene: TRBV3-1/TRBV3-2
D gene: TRBD2
CDR3 DNA: TGTGCCAGCAGCCGGGTGACTAGCGGTTACGAGGGGGAGCTGTTTTTT
CDR3 protein: CASSRVTSGYEGELFF

clone size: .
CDR3 length: 13
J gene: TRBJ1-2
V gene: TRBV29-1
D gene: .
CDR3 DNA: TGCAGCGTTGCCCGCTCGGAACAATATGGCTACACCTTC
CDR3 protein: CSVARSEQYGYTF